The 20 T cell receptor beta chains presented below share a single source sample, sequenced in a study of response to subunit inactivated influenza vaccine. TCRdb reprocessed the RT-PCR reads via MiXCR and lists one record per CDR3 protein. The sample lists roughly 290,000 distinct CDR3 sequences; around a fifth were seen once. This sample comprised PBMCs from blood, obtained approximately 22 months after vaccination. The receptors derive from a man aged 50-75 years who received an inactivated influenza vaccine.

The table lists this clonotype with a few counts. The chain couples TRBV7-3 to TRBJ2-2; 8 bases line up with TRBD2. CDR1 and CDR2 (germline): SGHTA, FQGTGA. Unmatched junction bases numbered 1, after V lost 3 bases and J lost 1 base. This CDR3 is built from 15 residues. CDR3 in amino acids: CASSFTSGNTGELFF. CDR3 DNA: TGTGCCAGCAGCTTCACTAGCGGGAACACCGGGGAGCTGTTTTTT.

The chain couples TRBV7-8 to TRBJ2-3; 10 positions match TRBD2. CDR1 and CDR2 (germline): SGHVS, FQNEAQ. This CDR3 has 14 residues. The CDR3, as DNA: TGTGTCGCGTCGCGGGGACTAGCGACAGATACGCAGTATTTT. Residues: CVASRGLATDTQYF.

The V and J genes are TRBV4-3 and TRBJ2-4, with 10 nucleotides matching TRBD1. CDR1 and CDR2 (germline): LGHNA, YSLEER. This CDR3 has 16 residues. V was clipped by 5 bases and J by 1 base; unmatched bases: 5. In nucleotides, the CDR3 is TGCGCCAGCAGCGGCAGACAGGGGGCGGCCAAAAACATTCAGTACTTC. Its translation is CASSGRQGAAKNIQYF.

CDR3 in DNA: TGTGCCAGCAGCTTAGGAGGCGTGTCCAACAACTATGAGCAGTACTTC. This gives the protein CASSLGGVSNNYEQYF. This chain links TRBV13 with TRBJ2-7, with unresolved D. CDR1 is PRHDT and CDR2 is FYEKMQ in the germline V gene (reference sequence). This CDR3 comprises 16 residues. V was cut by 0 bases and J by 7 bases, with 19 bases left in between. The whole variable domain, remainder taken from reference TRBV13 and TRBJ2-7, is AAGVIQSPRHLIKEKRETATLKCYPIPRHDTVYWYQQGPGQDPQFLISFYEKMQSDKGSIPDRFSAQQFSDYHSELNMSSLELGDSALYFCASSLGGVSNNYEQYFGPGTRLTVT.

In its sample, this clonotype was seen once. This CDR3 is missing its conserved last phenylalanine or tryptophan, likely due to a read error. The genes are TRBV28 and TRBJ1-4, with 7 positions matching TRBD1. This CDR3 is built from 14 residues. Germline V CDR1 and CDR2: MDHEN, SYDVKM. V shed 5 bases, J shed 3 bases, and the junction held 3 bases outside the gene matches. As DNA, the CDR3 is TGTGCCAGCAGTATAGGGGGCTCTAATGAAAAACTGTTTATT. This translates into CASSIGGSNEKLFI.

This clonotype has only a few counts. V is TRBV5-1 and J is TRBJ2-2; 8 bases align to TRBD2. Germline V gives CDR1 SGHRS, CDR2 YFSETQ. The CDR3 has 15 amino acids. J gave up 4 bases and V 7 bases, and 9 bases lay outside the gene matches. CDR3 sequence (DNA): TGCGCCAGCGGAGGCGCGGGAGGTAGCACCGGGGAGCTGTTTTTT. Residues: CASGGAGGSTGELFF.

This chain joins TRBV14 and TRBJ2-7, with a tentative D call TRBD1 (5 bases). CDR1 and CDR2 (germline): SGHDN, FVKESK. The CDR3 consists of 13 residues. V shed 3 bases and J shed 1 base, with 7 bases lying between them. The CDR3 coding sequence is TGTGCCAGCAGCCAGACAGTTTCCTACGAGCAGTACTTC. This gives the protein CASSQTVSYEQYF. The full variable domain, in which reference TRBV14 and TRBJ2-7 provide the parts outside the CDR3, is EAGVTQFPSHSVIEKGQTVTLRCDPISGHDNLYWYRRVMGKEIKFLLHFVKESKQDESGMPNNRFLAERTGGTYSTLKVQPAELEDSGVYFCASSQTVSYEQYFGPGTRLTVT.

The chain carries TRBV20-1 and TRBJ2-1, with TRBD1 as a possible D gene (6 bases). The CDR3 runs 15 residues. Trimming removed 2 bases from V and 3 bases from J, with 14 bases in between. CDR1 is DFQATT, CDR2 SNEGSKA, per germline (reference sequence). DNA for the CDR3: TGCAGTGCTAGACAGGGGACGGGATTCTACAATGAGCAGTTCTTC. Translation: CSARQGTGFYNEQFF.

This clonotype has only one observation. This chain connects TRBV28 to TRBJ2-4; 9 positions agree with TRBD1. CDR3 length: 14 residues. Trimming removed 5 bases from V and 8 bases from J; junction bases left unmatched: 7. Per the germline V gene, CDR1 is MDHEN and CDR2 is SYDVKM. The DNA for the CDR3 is TGTGCCAGCAGTCCACACGACAGGGGGGACATTCAGTACTTC. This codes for CASSPHDRGDIQYF.

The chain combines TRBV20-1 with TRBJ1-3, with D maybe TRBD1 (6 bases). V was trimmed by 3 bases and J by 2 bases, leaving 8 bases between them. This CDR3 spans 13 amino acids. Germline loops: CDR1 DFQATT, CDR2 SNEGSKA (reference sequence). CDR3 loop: CSASRTAGNTIYF. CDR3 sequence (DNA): TGCAGTGCTAGTAGGACAGCTGGAAACACCATATATTTT.

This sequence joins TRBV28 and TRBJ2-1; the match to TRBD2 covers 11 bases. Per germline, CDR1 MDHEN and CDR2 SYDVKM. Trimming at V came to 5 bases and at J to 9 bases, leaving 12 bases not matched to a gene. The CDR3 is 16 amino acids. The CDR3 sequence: CASSDPTGTSGLEQFF. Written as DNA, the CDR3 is TGTGCCAGCAGTGACCCCACCGGGACTAGCGGTCTTGAGCAGTTCTTC.

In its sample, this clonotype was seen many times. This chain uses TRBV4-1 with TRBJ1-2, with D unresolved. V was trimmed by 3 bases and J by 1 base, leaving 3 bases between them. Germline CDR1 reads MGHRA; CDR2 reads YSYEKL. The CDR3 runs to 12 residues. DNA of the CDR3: TGCGCCAGCAGCCACCGTAACTATGGCTACACCTTC. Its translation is CASSHRNYGYTF.

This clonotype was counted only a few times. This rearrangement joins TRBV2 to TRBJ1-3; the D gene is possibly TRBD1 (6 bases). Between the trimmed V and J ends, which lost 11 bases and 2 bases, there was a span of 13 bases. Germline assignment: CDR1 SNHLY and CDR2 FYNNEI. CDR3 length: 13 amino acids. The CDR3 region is CASSGGPGNTIYF. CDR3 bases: TGTGCCTCATCGGGGGGGCCTGGAAACACCATATATTTT.

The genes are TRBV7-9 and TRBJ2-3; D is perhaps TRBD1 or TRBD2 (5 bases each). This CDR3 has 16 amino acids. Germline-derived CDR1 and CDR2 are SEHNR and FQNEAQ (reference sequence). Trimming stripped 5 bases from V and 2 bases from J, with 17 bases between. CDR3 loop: CASSIGTTRTTDTQYF. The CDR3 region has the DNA TGTGCCAGCAGCATTGGGACGACCAGGACCACAGATACGCAGTATTTT.

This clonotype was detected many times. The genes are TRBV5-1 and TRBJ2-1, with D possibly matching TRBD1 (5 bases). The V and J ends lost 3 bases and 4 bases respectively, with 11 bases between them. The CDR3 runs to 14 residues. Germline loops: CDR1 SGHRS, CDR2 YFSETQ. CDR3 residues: CASSSRTQYNEQFF. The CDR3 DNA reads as TGCGCCAGCAGCTCTCGGACACAGTACAATGAGCAGTTCTTC.

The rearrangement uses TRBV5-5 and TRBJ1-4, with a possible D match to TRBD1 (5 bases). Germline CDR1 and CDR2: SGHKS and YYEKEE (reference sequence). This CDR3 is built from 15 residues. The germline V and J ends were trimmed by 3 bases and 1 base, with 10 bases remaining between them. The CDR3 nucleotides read TGTGCCAGCAGCTACGGAGGGGTAACTAATGAAAAACTGTTTTTT. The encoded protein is CASSYGGVTNEKLFF.

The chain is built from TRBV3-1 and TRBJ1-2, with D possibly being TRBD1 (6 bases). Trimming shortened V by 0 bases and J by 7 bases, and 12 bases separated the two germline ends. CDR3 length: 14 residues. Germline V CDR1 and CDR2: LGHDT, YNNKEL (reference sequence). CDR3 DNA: TGTGCCAGCAGCCAAGAAACAGGGCGTGGTGGCTACACCTTC. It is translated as CASSQETGRGGYTF.

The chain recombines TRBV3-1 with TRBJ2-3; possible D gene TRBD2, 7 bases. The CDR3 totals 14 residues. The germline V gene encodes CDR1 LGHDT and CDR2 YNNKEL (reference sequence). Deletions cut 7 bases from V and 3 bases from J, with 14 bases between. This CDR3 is CASTPGGGTDTQYF. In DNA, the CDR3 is TGTGCCAGCACCCCGGGGGGCGGTACAGATACGCAGTATTTT.

CDR3 in amino acids: CASSQSRVLSYEQYF. CDR3 DNA sequence: TGCGCCAGCAGTCAATCGCGTGTCCTCTCCTACGAGCAGTACTTC. The gene calls are TRBV23-1 and TRBJ2-7, with no clear D. TRBV23-1 is given ORF status, its function remaining uncertain. The CDR3 is made up of 15 amino acids. V was cut by 0 bases and J by 0 bases, with 9 bases left in between.

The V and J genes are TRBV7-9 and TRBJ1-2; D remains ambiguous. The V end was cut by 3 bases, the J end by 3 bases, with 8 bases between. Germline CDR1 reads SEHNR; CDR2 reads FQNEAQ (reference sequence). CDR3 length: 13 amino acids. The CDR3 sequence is CASSLGKDYGYTF. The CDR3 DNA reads TGTGCCAGCAGCTTGGGGAAAGACTATGGCTACACCTTC.